The entry below describes one TCR beta chain. These data are taken from a study of T cell changes during pregnancy in multiple sclerosis. The method was immunoSEQ multiplex PCR; TCRdb's version includes in-frame clones alone and lacks a portion of them. The table lists 85,000 to 100,000 clones, approximately 93% of them singletons. This CDR3 comprises 17 residues. V shed 2 bases and J shed 0 bases, with 12 bases lying between them. Germline V gene sequence: CDR1 SGHRS, CDR2 YFSETQ. V and J are TRBV5-1 and TRBJ2-6, with D possibly being TRBD2 (6 bases). The starting material was peripheral blood, obtained after pregnancy. The source is a female donor with multiple sclerosis, enrolled in a pregnancy study. The CDR3 loop reads CASSLLASFSGANVLTF. CDR3 sequence (DNA): TGCGCCAGCAGCTTACTAGCCTCCTTCTCTGGGGCCAACGTCCTGACTTTC.